This T cell receptor beta chain was captured by sequencing in a study of blood T cell repertoires in COVID-19. As for the study in general: Sites in the United States, Italy and Spain provided acute and convalescent COVID-19 samples.

The table came from immunoSEQ multiplex PCR; TCRdb's copy has only in-frame clones and leaves some out. Of roughly 150,000 clones in the sample, about 87% are singletons; the top ten hold about a tenth. The CDR3 loop spans 17 amino acids. From germline, CDR1 is LNHDA and CDR2 SQIVND (reference sequence). With 2 bases removed from V and 7 bases from J, the gap between germline ends came to 18 bases. This TCR was recovered from a woman between 65 and 79 years old with COVID-19, enrolled during active disease. This chain links TRBV19 with TRBJ1-6; tentative D call: TRBD1 (5 bases). Sequenced input: peripheral blood. The chain's CDR3 is CASSITPREVWNSPLHF. CDR3 DNA sequence: TGTGCCAGTAGTATAACCCCCAGGGAGGTGTGGAATTCACCCCTCCACTTT.